This T cell receptor (beta chain) was captured in a study of cytomegalovirus exposure and HLA in healthy donors. The PCR used 60 Vbeta and 13 Jbeta primers. Repertoires were generated with immunoSEQ multiplex PCR, while TCRdb's copy carries only in-frame clones and drops some. The table has more than 80,000 clones, about two thirds seen once. With respect to this clone: Its antigen remains unknown.

Overall study results and limits: The study had only CMV serostatus as immune exposure information.

The receptor was isolated from a boy under 18 in good health and CMV-seronegative. The sequenced sample was PBMCs.

Written as DNA, the CDR3 is TGTGCCAGCAGCGCGGGACAGGGTTATGGCTACACCTTC. Amino acid sequence: CASSAGQGYGYTF. The rearrangement uses TRBV7-3 and TRBJ1-2, with 9 bases identical to TRBD1. The CDR3 totals 13 residues. The V gene end was trimmed by 5 bases and the J gene end by 5 bases; junction bases not matched to a gene: 3. Per germline, CDR1 SGHTA and CDR2 FQGTGA.